Below, 23 T cell receptor beta chains from the same sample are listed, as sequenced in a study of blood T cell repertoires in COVID-19. Profiled with immunoSEQ multiplex PCR; TCRdb holds only in-frame clones, not every one. The sample includes a few hundred thousand clones, around nine tenths of them seen just once. The specimen was PBMCs or T cells enriched from blood (not recorded which). The receptors derive from a woman in her 30s who had recovered from COVID-19.

In nucleotides, the CDR3 is TGTGCCAGCAGTGAATTGGTCAGGGGAACCTACGAGCAGTACTTC. Amino acid sequence: CASSELVRGTYEQYF. This rearrangement joins TRBV6-1 to TRBJ2-7; a weak D match, TRBD1 (6 bases). This CDR3 spans 15 amino acids. Looked up from germline, CDR1 is MNHNS and CDR2 is SASEGT. V was trimmed by 2 bases and J by 2 bases, leaving 13 bases between them.

The chain uses TRBV4-2 and TRBJ1-1, with D uncertain. Trimming left V 4 bases short and J 0 bases short, with 6 bases between. The germline gives CDR1 LGHNA, CDR2 YNFKEQ. The CDR3 extends over 13 amino acids. The CDR3 loop is CASSLQMNTEAFF. As DNA, the CDR3 is TGTGCCAGCAGCCTCCAAATGAACACTGAAGCTTTCTTT.

The chain employs TRBV28 and TRBJ2-2; D might be TRBD2 (8 bases). The CDR3 spans 14 residues. CDR1 is MDHEN and CDR2 is SYDVKM in the germline V gene. V was clipped by 5 bases and J by 5 bases, with 12 bases between them. This chain's CDR3 is CASSIAGQTGELFF. The CDR3 region has the DNA TGTGCCAGCAGTATAGCGGGACAGACCGGGGAGCTGTTTTTT.

The chain recombines TRBV30 with TRBJ2-5, with D maybe TRBD1 (6 bases). The germline V gene encodes CDR1 GTSNPN and CDR2 SVGIG (reference sequence). The germline V and J ends were trimmed by 3 bases and 1 base, with 15 bases remaining between them. The CDR3 sequence is 15 residues long. The CDR3 nucleotides are TGTGCCTGGAGCCCCATAACAGGGCCCCAAGAGACCCAGTACTTC. Translation: CAWSPITGPQETQYF.

The gene calls are TRBV19 and TRBJ2-1; unclear D gene. V lost 10 bases to trimming and J lost 7 bases, with 11 bases between them. The CDR3 runs 11 residues. Germline V gives CDR1 LNHDA, CDR2 SQIVND (reference sequence). The CDR3 protein is CATTEFNEQFF. As DNA, the CDR3 is TGTGCCACTACAGAGTTTAATGAGCAGTTCTTC.

J is TRBJ2-7 and V is TRBV15, with TRBD1 identical over 8 bases. V lost 5 bases, J lost 1 base, and 10 bases stayed unmatched. The CDR3 length is 16 residues. In germline, CDR1 is LNHNV, CDR2 YYDKDF (reference sequence). CDR3 in DNA: TGTGCCACCAGCGGGGGAAGGACAGGGATATCCTACGAGCAGTACTTC. Its protein product is CATSGGRTGISYEQYF.

This CDR3 reads CASSYTGENGNTIYF. The CDR3 DNA reads as TGTGCCAGCAGTTACACAGGGGAGAATGGAAACACCATATATTTT. The chain has TRBV6-5 and TRBJ1-3; 7 bases map to TRBD1. V shed 2 bases and J 3 bases; nucleotides not matched to a gene: 4. The CDR3 has 15 residues. Germline V CDR1 and CDR2: MNHEY, SVGAGI.

The rearrangement uses TRBV29-1 and TRBJ2-7; D perhaps matches TRBD1 (5 bases). Germline CDR1 SQVTM, CDR2 ANQGSEA. The CDR3 has 13 amino acids. Trimming removed 4 bases from V and 2 bases from J, with 12 bases in between. CDR3 region: CSVVIDRTYEQYF. CDR3 nucleotides: TGCAGCGTTGTTATAGACAGAACCTACGAGCAGTACTTC.

The chain joins TRBV13 to TRBJ1-6; D not certain. This CDR3 has 15 residues. Germline lookup yields CDR1 PRHDT and CDR2 FYEKMQ (reference sequence). Deletions cut 0 bases from V and 10 bases from J, with 13 bases between. The CDR3 DNA reads as TGTGCCAGCAGCTTAGGAGCCGGAGTCGGGTCACCCCTCCACTTT. It translates to CASSLGAGVGSPLHF.

This clone has only one observation. The CDR3 spells CASSLGGQETQYF. CDR3 in DNA: TGTGCCAGCAGCCTCGGGGGACAAGAGACCCAGTACTTC. V and J are TRBV9 and TRBJ2-5; a possible D gene is TRBD2 (6 bases). V was clipped by 4 bases and J by 2 bases, with 9 bases between them. CDR3 length equals 13 residues. Germline CDR1 and CDR2: SGDLS and YYNGEE.

This sequence joins TRBV6-1 and TRBJ1-2; a weak D match, TRBD1 (5 bases). Trimming pared 1 base from V and 4 bases from J, leaving 13 bases between. From germline, CDR1 is MNHNS and CDR2 SASEGT. The CDR3 is 15 residues long. The CDR3 sequence: CASSEVWGVAYGYTF. The CDR3 DNA is TGTGCCAGCAGTGAAGTGTGGGGGGTAGCCTATGGCTACACCTTC.

This chain joins TRBV19 and TRBJ1-1; a weak D match, TRBD1 (5 bases). V shed 5 bases and J shed 4 bases, with 11 bases lying between them. This CDR3 has 13 amino acids. The germline V gene encodes CDR1 LNHDA and CDR2 SQIVND (reference sequence). CDR3 in amino acids: CASSPGTGTEAFF. Here the CDR3 DNA reads TGTGCCAGTAGTCCCGGGACTGGCACTGAAGCTTTCTTT.

This chain uses TRBV6-6 with TRBJ1-1, with TRBD1 as a possible D gene (6 bases). Trimming took off 5 bases at V and 2 bases at J, with 15 bases between the two ends. The germline CDR1 and CDR2 sequences are MNHNY and SVGAGI (reference sequence). This CDR3 is built from 15 residues. The CDR3 spells CASSRTDSTNTEAFF. CDR3 DNA sequence: TGTGCCAGCAGTAGAACGGACAGCACAAACACTGAAGCTTTCTTT.

The V call is TRBV19, the J call TRBJ1-4; D is uncertain. Between the trimmed V and J ends, which lost 5 bases and 7 bases, there was a span of 20 bases. Germline V gene data show CDR1 as LNHDA and CDR2 as SQIVND (reference sequence). The CDR3 totals 16 residues. CDR3 protein: CASSPQRGAFREKLFF. Here the CDR3 DNA reads TGTGCCAGTAGTCCCCAGCGGGGAGCCTTCCGTGAAAAACTGTTTTTT.

This chain connects TRBV27 to TRBJ1-2, with 11 bases fitting TRBD1. CDR1 is MNHEY, CDR2 SMNVEV, per germline (reference sequence). The CDR3 contains 15 residues. The ends lost 5 bases at V and 8 bases at J; junction bases unmatched: 10. The CDR3 nucleotides read TGTGCCAGCAGTACAGATCGGACAGGGGGCGGCGGCTACACCTTC. It specifies CASSTDRTGGGGYTF.

The CDR3, as DNA: TGCGCCAGCTCCGGGACTAGAAACAAGAATGAGCAGTTCTTC. Translating it yields CASSGTRNKNEQFF. The chain is built from TRBV10-2 and TRBJ2-1, with 8 bases fitting TRBD2. V dropped 8 bases and J dropped 7; count of bases not matched to a gene: 10. This CDR3 is 14 amino acids long. Germline V gives CDR1 WSHSY, CDR2 SAAADI.

In this sample, this clone turned up once. This chain links TRBV4-1 with TRBJ2-7, with 7 bases fitting TRBD2. Germline values: CDR1 MGHRA, CDR2 YSYEKL. V lost 1 base, J lost 3 bases, and 6 bases stayed unmatched. CDR3 length: 15 residues. The CDR3 DNA sequence: TGCGCCAGCAGCCAAGTAGGGACTACCCTCTACGAGCAGTACTTC. Its protein is CASSQVGTTLYEQYF.

The chain carries TRBV19 and TRBJ1-2, with 7 nucleotides matching TRBD1. This CDR3 is built from 14 residues. V shed 5 bases and J 1 base; nucleotides not matched to a gene: 4. Germline V lookup: CDR1 LNHDA, CDR2 SQIVND (reference sequence). Written as DNA, the CDR3 is TGTGCCAGTAGTGTCGGGACAGTTAACTATGGCTACACCTTC. Protein product: CASSVGTVNYGYTF.

This clone was found once. The chain combines TRBV18 with TRBJ2-7; 7 nucleotides align to TRBD1. The CDR3 spans 16 residues. V shed 5 bases, J shed 2 bases, and the junction held 12 bases outside the gene matches. CDR1 is KGHSH and CDR2 is LQKENI in the germline V gene. CDR3 coding DNA: TGTGCCAGCTCATCCAGGGCAGGGGGTGGGACCTACGAGCAGTACTTC. Protein product: CASSSRAGGGTYEQYF.

The chain carries TRBV9 and TRBJ2-7; a weak D match, TRBD2 (5 bases). This CDR3 has 14 amino acids. The V and J ends lost 4 bases and 9 bases respectively, with 20 bases between them. In germline, CDR1 is SGDLS, CDR2 YYNGEE. CDR3 bases: TGTGCCAGCAGCAGTACGGGGAACTCAGCTGGGCAGTACTTC. It codes for CASSSTGNSAGQYF.

The chain carries TRBV11-3 and TRBJ2-2, with 9 bases fitting TRBD2. J was trimmed by 5 bases and V by 3 bases; bases with no gene match: 19. The CDR3 runs to 20 residues. Per germline, CDR1 SGHNT and CDR2 YENEEA. CDR3 sequence (DNA): TGTGCCAGCAGCTTTGCCCGATCTGGCTCTGGACTAGCGTCAACCGGGGAGCTGTTTTTT. This gives the protein CASSFARSGSGLASTGELFF.

The rearrangement links TRBV18 to TRBJ1-2; D may be TRBD1 (6 bases). The V and J ends lost 9 bases and 7 bases respectively, with 12 bases between them. Germline V CDR1 and CDR2: KGHSH, LQKENI. This CDR3 is built from 11 residues. The CDR3 loop reads CASNTGSGYTF. CDR3 in DNA: TGTGCCAGTAATACAGGGAGTGGCTACACCTTC.

The chain employs TRBV11-2 and TRBJ1-1; possible D gene TRBD1, 5 bases. CDR1 and CDR2 from the germline V gene are SGHAT and FQNNGV. CDR3 size: 15 residues. V was cut by 5 bases and J by 1 base, with 14 bases left in between. Written as DNA, the CDR3 is TGTGCCAGCAGCCTAAGAGTAGGGGAGAACACTGAAGCTTTCTTT. Amino acid sequence: CASSLRVGENTEAFF. The full variable domain, its missing parts supplied by reference TRBV11-2 and TRBJ1-1, is EAGVAQSPRYKIIEKRQSVAFWCNPISGHATLYWYQQILGQGPKLLIQFQNNGVVDDSQLPKDRFSAERLKGVDSTLKIQPAKLEDSAVYLCASSLRVGENTEAFFGQGTRLTVV.